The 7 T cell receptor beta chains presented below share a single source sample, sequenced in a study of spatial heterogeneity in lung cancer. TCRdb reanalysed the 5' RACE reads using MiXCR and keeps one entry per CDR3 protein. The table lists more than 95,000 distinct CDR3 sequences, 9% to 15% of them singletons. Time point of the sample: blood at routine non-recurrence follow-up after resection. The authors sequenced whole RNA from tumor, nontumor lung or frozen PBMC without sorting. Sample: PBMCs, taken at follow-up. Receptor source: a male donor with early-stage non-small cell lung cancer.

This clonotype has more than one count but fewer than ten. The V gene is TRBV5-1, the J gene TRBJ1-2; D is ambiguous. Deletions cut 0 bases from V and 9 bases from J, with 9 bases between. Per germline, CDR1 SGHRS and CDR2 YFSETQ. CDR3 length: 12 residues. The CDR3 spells CASSLDSVRYTF. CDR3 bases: TGCGCCAGCAGCTTGGACAGTGTACGCTACACCTTC.

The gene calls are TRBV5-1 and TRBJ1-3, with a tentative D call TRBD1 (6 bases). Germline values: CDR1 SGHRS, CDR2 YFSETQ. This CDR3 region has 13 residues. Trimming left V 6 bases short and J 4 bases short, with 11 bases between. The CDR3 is CASTPDRGNTIYF. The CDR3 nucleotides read TGCGCCAGCACCCCCGACAGGGGAAACACCATATATTTT.

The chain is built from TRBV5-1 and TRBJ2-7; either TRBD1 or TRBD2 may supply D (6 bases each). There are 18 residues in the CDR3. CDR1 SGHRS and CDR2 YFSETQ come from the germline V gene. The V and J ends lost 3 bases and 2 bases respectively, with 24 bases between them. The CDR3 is CASSYTLGGPNSPYEQYF. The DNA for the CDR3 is TGCGCCAGCAGCTACACCCTTGGGGGGCCCAATAGCCCCTACGAGCAGTACTTC.

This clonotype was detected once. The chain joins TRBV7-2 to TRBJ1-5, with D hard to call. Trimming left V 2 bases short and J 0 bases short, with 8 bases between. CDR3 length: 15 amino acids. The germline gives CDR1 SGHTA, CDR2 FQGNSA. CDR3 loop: CASSLMGVSNQPQHF. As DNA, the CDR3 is TGTGCCAGCAGCTTAATGGGTGTTAGCAATCAGCCCCAGCATTTT.

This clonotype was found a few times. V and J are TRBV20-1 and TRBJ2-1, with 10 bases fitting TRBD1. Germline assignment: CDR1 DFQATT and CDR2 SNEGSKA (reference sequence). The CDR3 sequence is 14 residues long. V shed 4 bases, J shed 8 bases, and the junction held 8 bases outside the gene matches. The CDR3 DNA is TGCAGTGCTATTCCGGGACAGGGGCTCTATGAGCAGTTCTTC. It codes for CSAIPGQGLYEQFF.

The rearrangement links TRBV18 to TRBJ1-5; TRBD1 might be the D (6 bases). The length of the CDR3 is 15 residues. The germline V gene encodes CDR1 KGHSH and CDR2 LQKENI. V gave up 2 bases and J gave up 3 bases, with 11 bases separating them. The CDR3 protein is CASSPSRDNNQPQHF. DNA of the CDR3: TGTGCCAGCTCACCATCCCGGGACAACAATCAGCCCCAGCATTTT.

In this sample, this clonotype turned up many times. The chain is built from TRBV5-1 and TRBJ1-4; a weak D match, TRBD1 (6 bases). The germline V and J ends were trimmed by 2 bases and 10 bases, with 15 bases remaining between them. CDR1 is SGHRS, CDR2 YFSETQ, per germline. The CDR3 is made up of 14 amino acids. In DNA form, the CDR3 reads TGCGCCAGCAGCTTTGGGCAGGGGAAGGGAAAACTGTTTTTT. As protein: CASSFGQGKGKLFF.